The next 27 T cell receptor beta chains were all read from a single sample in a study of cytomegalovirus exposure and HLA in healthy donors. The protocol was immunoSEQ multiplex PCR, while the TCRdb copy is restricted to in-frame clones and leaves out a portion. The sample includes 200,000 or so clones, 88% of them seen just once. The sample consisted of PBMCs. Every receptor here comes from a woman aged 18-29 years in good health and CMV-seronegative.

The rearrangement uses TRBV21-1 and TRBJ2-1; TRBD2, the table's D call, was not compared with the DNA. TRBV21-1 is a pseudogene locus. The CDR3 sequence is 16 residues long. This chain's CDR3 is CASSEVGTSGQNEQFF. Written as DNA, the CDR3 is TGTGCCAGCAGTGAAGTAGGGACTAGCGGTCAAAATGAGCAGTTCTTC.

The rearrangement joins TRBV27 to TRBJ1-4, with TRBD1 identical over 10 bases. Germline V gene lookup returns CDR1 MNHEY and CDR2 SMNVEV (reference sequence). V was pared by 7 bases and J by 8 bases, with 7 bases of the junction left unmatched. The CDR3 length is 14 residues. The DNA for the CDR3 is TGTGCCAGCAAATCGGCGGGACAGGGGGAAAAACTGTTTTTT. It specifies CASKSAGQGEKLFF.

The chain combines TRBV5-1 with TRBJ2-2, with 10 bases matching TRBD2. The length of the CDR3 is 18 residues. The V segment lost 0 bases and the J segment 6 bases; nucleotides outside the gene matches: 11. Germline CDR1 SGHRS, CDR2 YFSETQ. The CDR3 region has the DNA TGCGCCAGCAGCTTGGGTCGTTCTAGCGGGAGACTAGCCGGGGAGCTGTTTTTT. Residues: CASSLGRSSGRLAGELFF.

With regard to this clone: The same CDR3 arises from other DNA sequences in this sample as well. The rearrangement links TRBV30 to TRBJ1-1, with 8 nucleotides matching TRBD1. The germline V gene encodes CDR1 GTSNPN and CDR2 SVGIG (reference sequence). The CDR3 contains 13 residues. Trimming took 3 bases from V and 1 from J; bases not matched to a gene: 1. CDR3: CAWRGQGNTEAFF. CDR3 coding DNA: TGTGCCTGGAGAGGACAGGGGAACACTGAAGCTTTCTTT.

The V and J genes are TRBV6-1 and TRBJ2-3; D perhaps matches TRBD2 (5 bases). The CDR3 runs to 16 residues. Trimming left V 7 bases short and J 2 bases short, with 19 bases between. CDR1 and CDR2 (germline): MNHNS, SASEGT. In DNA, the CDR3 is TGTGCCAGCAATGACCTGATAAAGGGAGTCACAGATACGCAGTATTTT. Amino acids: CASNDLIKGVTDTQYF.

The CDR3 nucleotides read TGCAGCGCTGATGTGGGGGCCGGGAACACTGAAGCTTTCTTT. This sequence encodes CSADVGAGNTEAFF. V and J are TRBV29-1 and TRBJ1-1; the D gene is possibly TRBD1 (6 bases). From germline, CDR1 is SQVTM and CDR2 ANQGSEA. This CDR3 comprises 14 residues. The V gene lost 7 bases and the J gene lost 1 base, with 16 bases spanning the gap.

The CDR3 protein is CAWSAGQGTSWQFF. The CDR3 nucleotides are TGTGCCTGGAGTGCTGGACAGGGGACGTCGTGGCAGTTCTTC. V is TRBV30 and J is TRBJ2-1, with 9 bases identical to TRBD1. The germline V gene encodes CDR1 GTSNPN and CDR2 SVGIG (reference sequence). This CDR3 spans 14 amino acids. V lost 1 base and J lost 12; bases outside the gene matches: 10.

The chain links TRBV7-2 to TRBJ2-5; 11 bases agree with TRBD2. The CDR3 consists of 13 residues. Germline values: CDR1 SGHTA, CDR2 FQGNSA. Losses at the gene ends were 4 bases for V and 13 bases for J; bases not matched to a gene: 8. The chain's CDR3 is CASSSGLAEAPYF. The CDR3 DNA is TGTGCCAGCAGCTCGGGACTAGCGGAGGCACCGTACTTC.

The chain is built from TRBV27 and TRBJ2-4, with 10 bases aligning to TRBD1. Unmatched junction bases numbered 2, after V lost 5 bases and J lost 1 base. Germline V lookup: CDR1 MNHEY, CDR2 SMNVEV (reference sequence). The CDR3 contains 15 residues. The CDR3 region is CASSRQGAAKNIQYF. CDR3 DNA sequence: TGTGCCAGCAGTAGACAGGGGGCGGCCAAAAACATTCAGTACTTC.

This sequence joins TRBV5-6 and TRBJ2-7, with 9 bases that match TRBD1. The CDR3 covers 14 residues. The V and J ends lost 4 bases and 0 bases, in that order; junction bases with no gene match: 2. Per germline, CDR1 SGHDT and CDR2 YYEEEE. CDR3 amino acids: CASSQTGGSYEQYF. The CDR3 DNA is TGTGCCAGCAGCCAGACAGGGGGCTCCTACGAGCAGTACTTC.

The J gene is TRBJ2-7, the V gene TRBV6-5; 7 nucleotides match TRBD2. The CDR3 contains 16 residues. V trimming: 4 bases; J trimming: 9 bases; junction bases outside the gene matches: 18. Germline lookup yields CDR1 MNHEY and CDR2 SVGAGI. CDR3 in amino acids: CASSFMRERDLSGQYF. Written as DNA, the CDR3 is TGTGCCAGCAGTTTCATGAGGGAGCGGGACCTAAGCGGGCAGTACTTC.

This clone was seen just once. This sequence joins TRBV28 and TRBJ1-5; 11 nucleotides align to TRBD1. Germline lookup yields CDR1 MDHEN and CDR2 SYDVKM. V shed 7 bases and J 9 bases; nucleotides not matched to a gene: 14. CDR3 length: 16 residues. In DNA, the CDR3 is TGTGCCAGCACAGCCAACGGACAGGGGGCGACTCGGCCCCAGCATTTT. This translates into CASTANGQGATRPQHF.

This clone was observed a few times. V usage is TRBV6-1 and J usage is TRBJ1-4; TRBD1 is a possible D gene (5 bases). CDR1 is MNHNS and CDR2 is SASEGT in the germline V gene. Trimming removed 8 bases at V and 7 bases at J, with 11 bases between. CDR3 length: 12 residues. CDR3 coding DNA: TGTGCCAGCCGTCGACAGCCTGAAAAACTGTTTTTT. It encodes CASRRQPEKLFF.

The rearrangement joins TRBV14 to TRBJ2-6; possibly TRBD2 for D (5 bases). Trimming took off 4 bases at V and 1 base at J, with 11 bases between the two ends. The CDR3 consists of 16 residues. Germline V lookup: CDR1 SGHDN, CDR2 FVKESK. The CDR3 loop is CASSLDWNSGANVLTF. The CDR3 DNA follows: TGTGCCAGCAGCCTGGACTGGAATTCTGGGGCCAACGTCCTGACTTTC.

The chain joins TRBV5-5 to TRBJ2-7; perhaps TRBD2 as D (6 bases). Trimming shortened V by 1 base and J by 1 base, and 18 bases separated the two germline ends. The CDR3 consists of 17 residues. CDR1 is SGHKS and CDR2 is YYEKEE in the germline V gene (reference sequence). CDR3 in DNA: TGTGCCAGCAGCTTGTGGGGGTTCGGGAGTGGTTCCTACGAGCAGTACTTC. Amino acids: CASSLWGFGSGSYEQYF. Complete variable domain (other parts from reference TRBV5-5 and TRBJ2-7): DAGVTQSPTHLIKTRGQQVTLRCSPISGHKSVSWYQQVLGQGPQFIFQYYEKEERGRGNFPDRFSARQFPNYSSELNVNALLLGDSALYLCASSLWGFGSGSYEQYFGPGTRLTVT.

This chain uses TRBV5-1 with TRBJ1-1, with a weak D call TRBD1 (6 bases). Germline assignment: CDR1 SGHRS and CDR2 YFSETQ. This CDR3 is 13 amino acids long. V was cut by 4 bases and J by 6 bases, with 13 bases left in between. CDR3 coding DNA: TGCGCCAGCAGCCTAGGGGGTTCGGCTGAAGCTTTCTTT. It is translated as CASSLGGSAEAFF.

As concerns this clone: This specimen includes other DNA sequences encoding the same CDR3. The CDR3 nucleotides are TGTGCCAGCTCACCAGGGACAGGGAGCTACGAGCAGTACTTC. Protein: CASSPGTGSYEQYF. The V gene is TRBV18, the J gene TRBJ2-7; 9 nucleotides match TRBD1. Unmatched junction bases numbered 2, after V lost 2 bases and J lost 3 bases. This CDR3 has 14 residues. Germline CDR1 is KGHSH and CDR2 is LQKENI.

The rearrangement uses TRBV27 and TRBJ1-2; no clear D gene. Trimming left V 2 bases short and J 4 bases short, with 8 bases between. CDR1 and CDR2 from the germline V gene are MNHEY and SMNVEV (reference sequence). The CDR3 consists of 13 residues. The CDR3 DNA follows: TGTGCCAGCAGTTTAAAAGCATCCTATGGCTACACCTTC. It encodes CASSLKASYGYTF.

The gene calls are TRBV5-1 and TRBJ2-7; D is possibly TRBD2 (5 bases). The CDR3 covers 15 residues. The germline CDR1 and CDR2 sequences are SGHRS and YFSETQ. The V and J ends lost 0 bases and 5 bases respectively, with 15 bases between them. This chain's CDR3 is CASSLAYGGSHEQYF. The CDR3 DNA follows: TGCGCCAGCAGCTTGGCCTATGGTGGGAGCCACGAGCAGTACTTC.

A note on this clone: Other nucleotide sequences from this sample produce the same CDR3. The chain combines TRBV11-2 with TRBJ2-1; D is unresolved. CDR3 length: 14 amino acids. Trimming left V 1 base short and J 3 bases short, with 7 bases between. CDR1 and CDR2 (germline): SGHAT, FQNNGV. The CDR3 spells CASSLAGSYNEQFF. CDR3 nucleotides: TGTGCCAGCAGCTTAGCGGGTAGCTACAATGAGCAGTTCTTC.

The CDR3 nucleotides read TGTGCCAGCAGCTTGGAATGGAGAGGCTACACCTTC. This translates into CASSLEWRGYTF. This sequence joins TRBV5-8 and TRBJ1-2; D call uncertain. V dropped 0 bases and J dropped 8 bases, with 8 bases sitting between them. The germline V gene has CDR1 SGHTS and CDR2 YDEGEE. There are 12 residues in the CDR3.

The rearrangement uses TRBV10-1 and TRBJ2-7, with D maybe TRBD2 (5 bases). The germline V gene has CDR1 WNHNN and CDR2 SYGVQD (reference sequence). V lost 0 bases and J lost 5, with 8 bases in between. The CDR3 is made up of 13 amino acids. CDR3 DNA sequence: TGCGCCAGCAGTGAGTCGAGAGGGCACGAGCAGTACTTC. Its protein is CASSESRGHEQYF.

V and J are TRBV29-1 and TRBJ2-7; 7 positions match TRBD2. CDR3 length: 13 residues. The junction had 4 bases not matched to a gene; V was cut back by 3 bases and J by 2 bases. Germline V lookup: CDR1 SQVTM, CDR2 ANQGSEA. The CDR3 coding sequence is TGCAGCGTTGAGCGGGAGAGTCCCTACGAGCAGTACTTC. Its translation is CSVERESPYEQYF.

This clone was seen once. The V gene is TRBV13, the J gene TRBJ1-2; weak D call: TRBD1 (6 bases). The CDR3 extends over 14 amino acids. V lost 3 bases to trimming and J lost 4 bases, with 12 bases between them. Looked up from germline, CDR1 is PRHDT and CDR2 is FYEKMQ (reference sequence). The CDR3 reads CASSFLDSTYGYTF. The CDR3 nucleotides read TGTGCCAGCAGCTTTCTGGACAGCACCTATGGCTACACCTTC.

This clone occurred once. This chain joins TRBV6-6 and TRBJ2-5, with D possibly being TRBD1 (5 bases). The germline V and J ends were trimmed by 4 bases and 2 bases, with 11 bases remaining between them. The germline V gene encodes CDR1 MNHNY and CDR2 SVGAGI (reference sequence). The CDR3 has 14 residues. The CDR3 sequence: CASSSRQTQETQYF. CDR3 DNA: TGTGCCAGCAGTTCAAGACAGACTCAAGAGACCCAGTACTTC.

This rearrangement joins TRBV2 to TRBJ1-5; D is ambiguous. V lost 5 bases and J 5 bases, leaving 10 bases between the germline ends. Germline CDR1 reads SNHLY; CDR2 reads FYNNEI. This CDR3 has 13 residues. As DNA, the CDR3 is TGTGCCAGCAGTCTCTCGGGAGATCAGCCCCAGCATTTT. Translation gives CASSLSGDQPQHF.

The chain uses TRBV5-3 and TRBJ1-2, with 11 bases lining up with TRBD1. TRBV5-3 belongs to the ORF category, with a function that is uncertain. V lost 4 bases, J lost 1 base, and 9 bases stayed unmatched. This CDR3 spans 17 amino acids. The CDR3 sequence: CARSLGTGGDFNYGYTF. DNA for the CDR3: TGTGCCAGAAGCCTCGGGACAGGGGGTGACTTTAACTATGGCTACACCTTC.